This T cell receptor (beta chain) was observed in a study of beta chain features in type 1 diabetes listed by TCRdb under 2018. Regarding the research as a whole: Patients and healthy donors did not differ in mean age, gender distribution, total cell number or subset yield. A total of 107,917,701 sorted cells were examined across all samples, and RNA yield correlated strongly with the number of cells per subset. The study compared TCRB repertoires of sorted circulating CD4+ T cell subsets between recently diagnosed type 1 diabetes patients and matched healthy donors. Whereas all 30 or so donors provided naive and central memory subsets, regulatory and stem cell-like memory subsets were isolated from just 8 patients and about eight healthy donors.

Here is what the overall study found, with its caveats: In all four CD4+ subsets, TCRB CDR3 length was moderately but significantly shorter in type 1 diabetes patients. HLA sub-analyses involved small numbers of individuals, so any influence of HLA type on TCRB rearrangement remained unresolved. Naive, central memory and regulatory TCRB repertoires appeared to be more similar among patients than among healthy donors. Because cDNA was sequenced instead of genomic DNA, highly expressing activated cells could be over-represented, though the groups showed no difference in activation or CD3 levels. Fewer insertions and more nucleotide deletions at VDJ recombination sites were observed in patients with type 1 diabetes, implying thymic rearrangement abnormalities. PCR may preferentially amplify shorter templates, but because patient and control samples were amplified and corrected together, any resulting skew would affect both groups equally.

The entire amount of isolated RNA was reverse transcribed using the High Capacity cDNA Reverse Transcription Kit, so the sequenced TCRB transcripts were expressed ones. Deep immunoSEQ sequencing was performed on naive, central memory and regulatory T cell samples, with an average of approximately 4 million total reads per sample. Sorted cells were lysed in RLT buffer and RNA was extracted with DNase-treated RNeasy Micro or Mini kits, depending on cell number. Each cell subset was processed on its own to prevent cross-contamination, while patient and healthy donor samples were processed together. TCRB sequences were amplified from cDNA with the immunoSEQ multiplex PCR, producing 87-bp fragments spanning the CDR3 region. Sequencing of the amplicons was done on the Illumina HiSeq platform. In the original analysis: PCR bias was computationally corrected using synthetic template baselines, reads within Hamming distance 2 were collapsed, and singletons that could not be merged were discarded. Reads were aligned against IMGT so that V, D and J genes, CDR3 length and insertions or deletions at six rearrangement sites could be assigned. Within each subset, clonotype counts were normalized to the number of sorted cells before true diversity and Gini coefficients were calculated with the tcR R package. The overlap coefficient, calculated on TCRB nucleotide sequences, was used to quantify repertoire sharing. TCRdb re-hosts the immuneACCESS table, in-frame sequences only. Its copies lack some clones; in the studies checked, an unresolved V gene accounts for under half of them, and the cause for the rest is not known. For V, J and clone size, that table is used; D and trimming come from the DNA. This sample holds 95,000 to 150,000 clones; 16% were observed only once. 2% to 3% of the sample goes to the ten largest clones.

This clone has only a few counts. The antigen it recognizes is unknown. Within one base of it there is no much larger clone, and no base qualities were kept. Deletion took 8 bases off V and 2 bases off J, with a span of 10 bases between the germline ends. Looking up the germline V gene yields CDR1 SGHAT and CDR2 FQNNGV. Including cysteine and phenylalanine, the CDR3 has 12 amino acids. Only the CDR3 portion is preserved as DNA: 36 bases, with reading frame beginning at the first base. Each donor gave one peripheral blood draw, approximately 120 mL on average, collected into heparinised tubes. A BD FACSAria II and a panel including CD45RO, CCR7, CD25, CD127, CD95 and CD27 were used to sort naive, central memory, regulatory and stem cell-like memory CD4+ T cells. Purity was above 95% for every sorted population. PBMCs were isolated right away by Lymphoprep density gradient centrifugation and were stained directly, without culture. So that batch effects would be minimized, each experiment stained and sorted samples in pairs, pairing one healthy donor with one patient.

This chain joins TRBV11-2 to TRBJ2-7; the D region possibly corresponds to TRBD1 (6 bases align). This TCR was sampled from a man aged 25-40 years with type 1 diabetes. The material sequenced was central memory CD4+ T cells from blood. DNA sequence: TGTGCCAGCGGCAGGGGAACCTACGAGCAGTACTTC. Translation gives CASGRGTYEQYF.